This note documents a single T cell receptor beta chain sequence. The sample originates from a study of control samples from healthy donors and cancer patients. This CDR3 is 15 amino acids long. The V segment lost 2 bases and the J segment 4 bases; nucleotides outside the gene matches: 9. The germline gives CDR1 GTSNPN, CDR2 SVGIG (reference sequence). Measured with immunoSEQ multiplex PCR; TCRdb has only the in-frame clones, and not every one. Among about 120,000 clones, more than 80% were seen once, and the ten largest hold 40%. Sequenced material: blood. This receptor was identified in a man over 45 in good health. The chain has TRBV30 and TRBJ2-5, with TRBD1 identical over 8 bases. The CDR3 nucleotides are TGTGCCTGGAGTTGGCAGGGGGCGGTCGGAGAGACCCAGTACTTC. Its translation is CAWSWQGAVGETQYF. The whole variable domain, filled in from reference TRBV30 and TRBJ2-5, reads SQTIHQWPATLVQPVGSPLSLECTVEGTSNPNLYWYRQAAGRGLQLLFYSVGIGQISSEVPQNLSASRPQDRQFILSSKKLLLSDSGFYLCAWSWQGAVGETQYFGPGTRLLVL.